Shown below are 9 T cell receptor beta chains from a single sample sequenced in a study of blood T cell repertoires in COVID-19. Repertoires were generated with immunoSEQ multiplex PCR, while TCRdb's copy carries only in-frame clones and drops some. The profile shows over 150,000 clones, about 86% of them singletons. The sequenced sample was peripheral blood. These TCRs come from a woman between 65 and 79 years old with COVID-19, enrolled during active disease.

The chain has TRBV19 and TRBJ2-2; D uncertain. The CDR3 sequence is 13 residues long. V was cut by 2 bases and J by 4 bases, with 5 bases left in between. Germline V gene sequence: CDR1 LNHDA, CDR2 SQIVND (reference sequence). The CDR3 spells CASSISGTGELFF. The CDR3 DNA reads TGTGCCAGTAGTATATCGGGCACCGGGGAGCTGTTTTTT.

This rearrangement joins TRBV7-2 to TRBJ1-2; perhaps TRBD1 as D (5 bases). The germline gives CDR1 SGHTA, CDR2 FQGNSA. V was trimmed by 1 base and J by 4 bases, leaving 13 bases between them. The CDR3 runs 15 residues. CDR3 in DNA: TGTGCCAGCAGCTTAGAAGGGGCCTTAGGCTATGGCTACACCTTC. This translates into CASSLEGALGYGYTF.

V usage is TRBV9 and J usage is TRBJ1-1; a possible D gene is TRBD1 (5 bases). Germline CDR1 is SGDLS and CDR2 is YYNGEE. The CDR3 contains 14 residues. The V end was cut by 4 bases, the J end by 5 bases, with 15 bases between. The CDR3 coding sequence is TGTGCCAGCAGCCCTCAATCGGGGGAGACTGAAGCTTTCTTT. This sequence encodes CASSPQSGETEAFF.

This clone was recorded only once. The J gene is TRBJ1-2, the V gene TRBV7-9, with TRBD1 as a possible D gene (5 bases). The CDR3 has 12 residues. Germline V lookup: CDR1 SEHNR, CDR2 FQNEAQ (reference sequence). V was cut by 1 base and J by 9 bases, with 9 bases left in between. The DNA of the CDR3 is TGTGCCAGCAGCTTAGTGGCAGGGAGCTACACCTTC. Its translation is CASSLVAGSYTF. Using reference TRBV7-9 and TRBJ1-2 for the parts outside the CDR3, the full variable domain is DTGVSQNPRHKITKRGQNVTFRCDPISEHNRLYWYRQTLGQGPEFLTYFQNEAQLEKSRLLSDRFSAERPKGSFSTLEIQRTEQGDSAMYLCASSLVAGSYTFGSGTRLTVV.

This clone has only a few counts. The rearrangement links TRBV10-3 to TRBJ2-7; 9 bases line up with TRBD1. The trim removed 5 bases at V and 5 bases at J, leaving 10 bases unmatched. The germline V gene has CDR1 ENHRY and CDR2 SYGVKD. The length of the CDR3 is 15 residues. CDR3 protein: CAISLPGQGTDEQYF. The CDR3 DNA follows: TGTGCCATCAGTTTACCGGGACAGGGTACTGACGAGCAGTACTTC.

CDR3 in DNA: TGCGCCAGCAGCCAGACAGGGGGCGAGTATGGCTACACCTTC. Its translation is CASSQTGGEYGYTF. V gene TRBV5-1 combines with J gene TRBJ1-2; 10 nucleotides agree with TRBD1. CDR1 is SGHRS and CDR2 is YFSETQ in the germline V gene. The CDR3 has 14 residues. The ends lost 4 bases at V and 5 bases at J; junction bases unmatched: 5.

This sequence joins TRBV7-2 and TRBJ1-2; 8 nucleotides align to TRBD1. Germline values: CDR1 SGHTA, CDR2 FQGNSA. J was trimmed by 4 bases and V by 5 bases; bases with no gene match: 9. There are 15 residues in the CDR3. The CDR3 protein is CASSPTGGGGYGYTF. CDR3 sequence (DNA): TGTGCCAGCAGCCCTACAGGGGGAGGTGGCTATGGCTACACCTTC.

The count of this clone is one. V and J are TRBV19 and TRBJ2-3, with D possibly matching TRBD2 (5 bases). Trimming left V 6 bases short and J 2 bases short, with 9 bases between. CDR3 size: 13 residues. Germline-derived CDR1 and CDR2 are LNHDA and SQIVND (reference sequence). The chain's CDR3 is CASSPGNTDTQYF. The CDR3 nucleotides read TGTGCCAGTAGCCCGGGAAACACAGATACGCAGTATTTT. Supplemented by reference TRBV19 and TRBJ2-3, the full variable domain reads DGGITQSPKYLFRKEGQNVTLSCEQNLNHDAMYWYRQDPGQGLRLIYYSQIVNDFQKGDIAEGYSVSREKKESFPLTVTSAQKNPTAFYLCASSPGNTDTQYFGPGTRLTVL.

The CDR3, as DNA: TGTGCCAGCAGCCTCGGGGCGGGACTGATACAGCCCCAGCATTTT. This translates into CASSLGAGLIQPQHF. This chain links TRBV3-1 (or the pseudogene TRBV3-2) with TRBJ1-5, with D perhaps matching TRBD1 (5 bases). The V gene lost 4 bases and the J gene lost 7 bases, with 17 bases spanning the gap. The CDR3 extends over 15 amino acids. Germline V gives CDR1 LGHDT, CDR2 YNNKEL (reference sequence).